Sequencing of this TCR beta chain was carried out in a study of Graves' ophthalmopathy and Graves' hyperthyroidism. In this sample, this clonotype turned up many times. Beta-chain TCR CDR3 regions were amplified from RNA transcripts. HTBI primers were used in a first-round RT-PCR, which preceded a second-round multiplex PCR. TCRdb recomputed calls from the multiplex PCR reads with MiXCR, one row per CDR3 protein. The sample gives under 350,000 distinct CDR3 sequences, around a sixth of which show up once; roughly an eighth is in the top ten. The CDR3 is 14 amino acids. Trimming removed 5 bases from V and 4 bases from J, with 14 bases in between. CDR1 SGHTA and CDR2 FQGTGA come from the germline V gene.

The receptor was isolated from an adult man with Graves' ophthalmopathy. Sequenced sample: peripheral blood. V gene TRBV7-3 combines with J gene TRBJ1-1; no definite D call. The CDR3 region is CASSLRVRGTEAFF. The CDR3 DNA reads as TGTGCCAGCAGCCTCCGGGTGCGCGGCACTGAAGCTTTCTTT.